This is a list of T cell receptor beta chains from one sample in a study of blood T cell repertoires in COVID-19. Libraries were prepared by immunoSEQ multiplex PCR; TCRdb keeps only in-frame clonotypes and omits some of them. The sample has about 300,000 clones; under 90% are singletons. Sequenced: peripheral blood. The receptors originated from a woman aged 25 to 45 with COVID-19, enrolled during active disease. CDR3s include the opening cysteine and the closing phenylalanine or tryptophan. A D gene is named only where the DNA matches it firmly. Clone sizes are given selectively: once, few, many, or a class where the clone is expanded.

TRBJ2-1	-	-	TRBV7-2	CASSLRVGGSYNEQFF	TGTGCCAGCAGCTTAAGGGTCGGGGGCTCCTACAATGAGCAGTTCTTC
TRBJ1-5	TRBD1	-	TRBV7-2	CASSPVDRGLQPQHF	TGTGCCAGCAGCCCTGTGGACAGGGGGCTTCAGCCCCAGCATTTT
TRBJ1-1	-	-	TRBV5-1	CASSRQENTEAFF	TGCGCCAGCAGTCGACAGGAGAACACTGAAGCTTTCTTT
TRBJ2-3	-	once	TRBV21-1	CASSKKGGGADTQYF	TGTGCCAGCAGCAAAAAGGGCGGGGGGGCGGATACGCAGTATTTT
TRBJ2-7	-	-	TRBV19	CASSIKGQAAYEQYF	TGTGCCAGTAGTATAAAAGGCCAGGCCGCCTACGAGCAGTACTTC
TRBJ2-7	-	-	TRBV5-1	CASSPNSVEQYF	TGCGCCAGCAGTCCTAACTCGGTCGAGCAGTACTTC
TRBJ2-7	-	-	TRBV28	CASGPPRGNEQYF	TGTGCCAGCGGGCCCCCGCGGGGTAACGAGCAGTACTTC
TRBJ1-2	-	-	TRBV27	CASPNVPPYGYTF	TGTGCCAGCCCTAATGTGCCTCCCTATGGCTACACCTTC
TRBJ1-1	-	-	TRBV4-1	CASSLSGGDTEAFF	TGCGCCAGCAGCCTCAGCGGGGGTGACACTGAAGCTTTCTTT
TRBJ2-3	-	few	TRBV5-1	CASSPLTITDTQYF	TGCGCCAGCAGCCCTTTGACAATCACAGATACGCAGTATTTT
TRBJ2-7	-	-	TRBV3-1/TRBV3-2	CASSQHGGPEQYF	TGTGCCAGCAGCCAACATGGGGGCCCGGAGCAGTACTTC
TRBJ1-2	-	once	TRBV3-1/TRBV3-2	CASSQGMAGGYGYTF	TGTGCCAGCAGCCAAGGGATGGCAGGAGGCTATGGCTACACCTTC
TRBJ1-1	-	once	TRBV5-1	CASSLAQATEAFF	TGCGCCAGCAGCTTGGCCCAGGCTACTGAAGCTTTCTTT
TRBJ1-2	TRBD1	-	TRBV6-6	CASRPQGEYGYTF	TGTGCCAGCAGACCACAGGGGGAATATGGCTACACCTTC
TRBJ1-1	TRBD1	-	TRBV18	CASSLTTGASYTEAFF	TGTGCCAGCTCACTCACGACAGGGGCCTCGTACACTGAAGCTTTCTTT
TRBJ1-2	-	few	TRBV5-1	CASSPLTGSYGYTF	TGCGCCAGCAGCCCCTTGACAGGATCCTATGGCTACACCTTC
TRBJ1-1	TRBD1	-	TRBV4-1	CASSQVGTGLENTEAFF	TGCGCCAGCAGCCAAGTCGGGACAGGGTTGGAGAACACTGAAGCTTTCTTT
TRBJ2-1	TRBD2	-	TRBV24-1	CATSDPGTSGESSYNEQFF	TGTGCCACCAGTGACCCCGGGACTAGCGGGGAAAGCTCCTACAATGAGCAGTTCTTC
TRBJ2-5	TRBD1	-	TRBV4-2	CASSQGRTGGQETQYF	TGTGCCAGCAGCCAAGGAAGGACAGGGGGTCAAGAGACCCAGTACTTC
TRBJ1-4	-	-	TRBV9	CASSVGSGSEKLFF	TGTGCCAGCAGCGTAGGTTCAGGGTCTGAAAAACTGTTTTTT
TRBJ2-7	-	-	TRBV2	CASSGTPAIYEQYF	TGTGCCAGCAGCGGGACTCCGGCTATCTACGAGCAGTACTTC
TRBJ1-3	-	-	TRBV4-2	CASSPFQQLISGNTIYF	TGTGCCAGCAGCCCATTTCAACAGCTGATCTCTGGAAACACCATATATTTT
TRBJ2-1	-	few	TRBV5-1	CASSSPETTLNEQFF	TGCGCCAGCAGCTCTCCCGAGACAACCTTAAATGAGCAGTTCTTC
TRBJ2-2	-	-	TRBV6-6	CASSPGRESRNTGELFF	TGTGCCAGCAGTCCGGGTCGGGAGTCACGGAACACCGGGGAGCTGTTTTTT
TRBJ2-2	TRBD1	-	TRBV5-1	CASSQRQGYTGELFF	TGCGCCAGCTCACAGCGACAGGGCTACACCGGGGAGCTGTTTTTT
TRBJ1-1	-	once	TRBV6-5	CASLAPGGQNTEAFF	TGTGCCAGCCTCGCCCCGGGGGGACAGAACACTGAAGCTTTCTTT
TRBJ2-5	-	-	TRBV2	CASSVQETQYF	TGTGCCAGCAGTGTACAGGAGACCCAGTACTTC
TRBJ2-1	TRBD1	-	TRBV11-2	CASSSNRDRAYNEQFF	TGTGCCAGCAGCTCGAACCGGGACAGGGCATACAATGAGCAGTTCTTC
TRBJ1-2	TRBD1	-	TRBV7-2	CASSLGTGVSYGYTF	TGTGCCAGCAGCTTAGGGACAGGGGTCTCTTATGGCTACACCTTC
TRBJ1-2	-	once	TRBV24-1	CATSVSGIRGADYYGYTF	TGTGCCACCAGTGTGTCGGGAATTCGGGGGGCGGATTACTATGGCTACACCTTC
TRBJ2-3	TRBD2	-	TRBV29-1	CSTYSGGASDTQYF	TGCAGCACTTATAGCGGGGGGGCTTCAGATACGCAGTATTTT
TRBJ1-2	TRBD1	-	TRBV19	CASSRQGYGSDYGYTF	TGTGCCAGTAGTAGACAGGGGTATGGCAGTGACTATGGCTACACCTTC
TRBJ1-4	-	-	TRBV5-3	CARSPFATNEKLFF	TGTGCCAGAAGTCCCTTTGCAACTAATGAAAAACTGTTTTTT
TRBJ1-2	TRBD1	-	TRBV27	CASSFRTGYGYTF	TGTGCCAGCAGTTTTCGGACAGGCTATGGCTACACCTTC